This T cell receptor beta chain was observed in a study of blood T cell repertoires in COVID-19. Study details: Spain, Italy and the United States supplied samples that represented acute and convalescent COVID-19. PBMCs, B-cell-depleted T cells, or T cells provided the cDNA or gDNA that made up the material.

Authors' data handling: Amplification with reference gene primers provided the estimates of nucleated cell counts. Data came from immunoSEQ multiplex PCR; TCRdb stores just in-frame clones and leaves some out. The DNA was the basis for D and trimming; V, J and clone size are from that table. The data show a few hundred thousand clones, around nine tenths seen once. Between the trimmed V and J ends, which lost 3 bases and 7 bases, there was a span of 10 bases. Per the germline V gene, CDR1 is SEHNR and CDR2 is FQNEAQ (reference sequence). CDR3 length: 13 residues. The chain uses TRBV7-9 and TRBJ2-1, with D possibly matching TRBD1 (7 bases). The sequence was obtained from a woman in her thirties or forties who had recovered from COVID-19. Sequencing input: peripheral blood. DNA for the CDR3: TGTGCCAGCAGCTTGACAGGGAGGAATGAGCAGTTCTTC. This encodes CASSLTGRNEQFF.